The 8 T cell receptor beta chains reported below all come from one sample, sequenced in a study of glioma-infiltrating T cells. Amplification of TCR alpha and beta CDR3 regions from RNA used iRepertoire nested multiplex PCR. In TCRdb, the multiplex PCR reads were re-called with MiXCR into one record per CDR3 protein. The sample consists of over 100,000 distinct CDR3 sequences, less than 30% of them appearing once. Sequenced: glioma tissue, nonneoplastic brain tissue, or PBMCs (not recorded which). These receptors all come from a human donor with low-grade glioma or glioblastoma, undergoing nonglioma brain surgery, or in good health (not recorded which).

In this sample, this clonotype turned up many times. The chain recombines TRBV6-2 or TRBV6-3 with TRBJ2-5; D remains ambiguous. Trimming left V 2 bases short and J 3 bases short, with 4 bases between. Germline V gives CDR1 MNHEY, CDR2 SVGEGT. CDR3 length: 12 amino acids. This CDR3 is CASSYGKETQYF. CDR3 DNA: TGTGCCAGCAGTTACGGGAAAGAGACCCAGTACTTC.

This clonotype was recorded at least ten times. The chain has TRBV5-4 and TRBJ1-2; the D is unclear. The ends were cut back, 1 base at V and 6 bases at J, with 7 bases in the middle. The CDR3 is made up of 12 amino acids. CDR1 and CDR2 (germline): SGHNT, YYREEE (reference sequence). Written as DNA, the CDR3 is TGTGCCAGCAGCTTGTATTGGGATGGCTACACCTTC. The encoded protein is CASSLYWDGYTF.

This clonotype was recorded at least ten times. The chain is built from TRBV7-2 and TRBJ1-1; D gene uncertain. The germline V gene has CDR1 SGHTA and CDR2 FQGNSA. V dropped 5 bases and J dropped 0 bases, with 7 bases sitting between them. The CDR3 totals 13 residues. CDR3 in amino acids: CASSLEMNTEAFF. The CDR3 DNA reads as TGTGCCAGCAGCCTTGAAATGAACACTGAAGCTTTCTTT.

Many counts were recorded for this clonotype. V usage is TRBV12-3 or TRBV12-4 and J usage is TRBJ1-5, with a tentative D call TRBD1 (6 bases). This CDR3 comprises 13 residues. V gave up 5 bases and J gave up 6 bases, with 11 bases separating them. The CDR3 region has the DNA TGTGCCAGCAGTCGTACGGGGGCTCAGCCCCAGCATTTT. Encoded protein: CASSRTGAQPQHF.

The rearrangement joins TRBV4-1 to TRBJ1-1, with unresolved D. The CDR3 is made up of 13 amino acids. Trimming took 0 bases from V and 4 from J, leaving 6 bases between them. Per germline, CDR1 MGHRA and CDR2 YSYEKL. The CDR3 sequence is CASSQEGTTEAFF. In nucleotides, the CDR3 is TGCGCCAGCAGCCAAGAGGGAACCACTGAAGCTTTCTTT.

This clonotype was recorded many times. V gene TRBV24-1 combines with J gene TRBJ1-3; D call uncertain. Trimming pared 0 bases from V and 4 bases from J, leaving 3 bases between. The CDR3 totals 13 residues. The germline CDR1 and CDR2 sequences are KGHDR and SFDVKD. CDR3 amino acids: CATSDLRGNTIYF. CDR3 coding DNA: TGTGCCACCAGTGATTTGCGGGGAAACACCATATATTTT.

This clonotype was seen repeatedly, ten times or more. This chain joins TRBV29-1 and TRBJ2-7; D might be TRBD2 (6 bases). V dropped 7 bases and J dropped 4 bases, with 14 bases sitting between them. The CDR3 covers 12 residues. Germline CDR1 SQVTM, CDR2 ANQGSEA. The CDR3 sequence is CSALGGGYEQYF. CDR3 bases: TGCAGCGCACTTGGTGGGGGGTACGAGCAGTACTTC.

As concerns this clonotype: At one of its ends the junction is not consistent with the germline gene, which may arise from a read error. The chain employs TRBV20-1 and TRBJ1-1, with D possibly TRBD1 on 5 matching bases. The CDR3 is 15 residues long. Germline V gene lookup returns CDR1 DFQATT and CDR2 SNEGSKA (reference sequence). In nucleotides, the CDR3 is TGCAGTTCTAGACCGGCGAGGGGTAGGGGAACTGAGGCTTTCTTT. Translated, it gives CSSRPARGRGTEAFF.